This T cell receptor beta chain came from a study of blood T cell repertoires in COVID-19 (dated by TCRdb to 2020 to 2021). Study-level background: Samples covering the acute and convalescent phases of COVID-19 were provided by collaborators in the United States, Italy and Spain. A de-identified subject ID, COVID-19 status, age in years and sex were almost always included in the sample metadata. HLA class I and class II types, where available, came from metadata supplied by the sample provider rather than from assay-based typing. The material from the prospective study consisted of cDNA or gDNA derived from T cells, B-cell-depleted T cells, or PBMCs. Deeply sampled blood TCRbeta repertoires from subjects exposed to, actively infected with, or recovered from COVID-19 were included in the dataset. The repertoires were released in a freely available public database intended as a resource for research on the immune response to SARS-CoV-2. Samples were obtained from the ongoing ImmuneRACE study (first 160 participants) and from over a thousand subjects provided by 6 global collaborators.

The germline V gene encodes CDR1 SGHRS and CDR2 YFSETQ. V has 4 bases trimmed and J has 3 bases trimmed; junction bases matching no gene number 7. Spanning cysteine to phenylalanine, the CDR3 consists of 15 amino acids. Only the CDR3 part of the read is kept: 45 bases, read in frame from the first base. At one collaborating source in Seattle, patients were enrolled during active infection and were followed longitudinally through the course of disease. The collaborating institutions used their own protocols to collect whole blood in K2EDTA tubes. For TCRbeta analysis, collaborators shipped samples in one of three forms: frozen whole blood, isolated PBMCs, or DNA extracted from either of those sample types. Results the study describes overall, beyond this receptor: Clinical and demographic metadata were provided uncurated, with the amount varying by source and participant.

TCRbeta CDR3 regions were amplified from genomic DNA by means of the immunoSEQ Assay, a bias-controlled multiplex PCR. In the original analysis: Nucleated cell counts per sample were estimated from amplification of reference gene primers within the assay. To quantify the absolute abundance of each unique TCRbeta CDR3 rearrangement, sequence reads were collapsed and filtered. For each sample, productive Simpson clonality was calculated as the square root of Simpson's diversity index over productive rearrangements. The table comes from immuneACCESS by way of TCRdb, which keeps in-frame sequences with V and J called. Part of the clones is missing from these tables; in studies checked, under half for an unresolved V gene and the rest for unknown reasons. V and J calls and clone size are copied from that table; D and trimming were computed from the DNA. Here the sample has almost 400,000 clones; 80% to 90% occur a single time. The ten top clones hold about 2.3% of the sample.

Concerning this clone: The target of this receptor is not known. Nothing much larger sits one base from this clone, and base qualities are not available.

The TCR originated in an older woman with COVID-19, enrolled during active disease. The material sequenced was peripheral blood. The chain links TRBV5-1 with TRBJ1-2, with TRBD1 matching 9 junction bases. The CDR3: CASSGPDRGDYGYTF. The DNA sequence is as follows: TGCGCCAGCAGCGGACCGGACAGGGGTGACTATGGCTACACCTTC.